This record covers a single T cell receptor beta chain. No antigen is known for it. No base qualities exist here, and no much larger clone lies one base off it. The germline V gene encodes CDR1 SGHRS and CDR2 YFSETQ. The germline V end is reduced by 4 bases and the J end by 3 bases; junction bases left unmatched: 4. Reading from cysteine to phenylalanine, the CDR3 counts 15 amino acids. The read is trimmed to its CDR3 DNA, 45 bases read in frame from base 1. The entry originates in a study of type 1 regulatory T cells (dated by TCRdb to 2020 to 2023). For the wider study: The study characterized an in vitro protocol that generated a Tr1-enriched, alloantigen-specific CD4 T cell product named T-allo10. Patients with hematological malignancies who were receiving allogeneic hematopoietic stem cell transplantation were the group in which T-allo10 was being clinically evaluated.

Instrument used: Illumina MiSeq. Starting from the raw public reads, TCRdb applied fastp trimming at Q25, assembled clones with MiXCR and retained in-frame beta chains. Under each unique CDR3 protein, matching rows form one entry showing the most common genes and DNA. The sample profile shows about 68,000 distinct CDR3 sequences; about 60% of them were found once. 7.6% of the sample lies in the top ten. Specificity for host alloantigens, anergy, and the capacity for alloantigen-specific suppression were described as properties of donor-derived T-allo10 cells. The chain was built from TRBV5-1 and TRBJ2-3; the junction holds 11 bases that match TRBD1. Sequenced input: cultured T cells, either the whole culture or a sorted T cell fraction (not recorded which). This specimen's cell subset or site label, interpreted: Tr1-enriched cell product generated in vitro against host alloantigens. The clonotype comes from a human donor in good health. DNA sequence: TGCGCCAGCAGCCAGGGACAGGGGGTAACAGATACGCAGTATTTT. Translation gives CASSQGQGVTDTQYF.